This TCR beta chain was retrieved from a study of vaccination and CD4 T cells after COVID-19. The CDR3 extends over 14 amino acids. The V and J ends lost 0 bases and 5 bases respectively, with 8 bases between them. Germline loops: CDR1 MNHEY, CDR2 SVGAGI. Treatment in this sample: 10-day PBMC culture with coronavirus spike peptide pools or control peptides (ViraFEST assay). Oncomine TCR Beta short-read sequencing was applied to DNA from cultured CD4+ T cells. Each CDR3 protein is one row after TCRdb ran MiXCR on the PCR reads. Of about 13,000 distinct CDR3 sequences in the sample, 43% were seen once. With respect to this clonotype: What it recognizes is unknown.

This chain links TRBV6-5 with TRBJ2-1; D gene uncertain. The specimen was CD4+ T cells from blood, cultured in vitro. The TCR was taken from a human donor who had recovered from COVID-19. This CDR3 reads CASSYSNFNNEQFF. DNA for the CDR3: TGTGCCAGCAGTTACTCGAACTTCAACAATGAGCAGTTCTTC.